The 30 T cell receptor beta chains below were found in one sample sequenced in a study of cytomegalovirus exposure and HLA in healthy donors. The PCR had 60 Vbeta and 13 Jbeta primers. Sequencing used immunoSEQ multiplex PCR; TCRdb keeps in-frame clones, though not all of them. Among about 86,000 clones listed, 70% to 80% were seen once. Sequenced input: PBMCs. These receptor sequences come from a woman between 40 and 55 years old in good health and CMV-seropositive.

The V and J genes are TRBV11-2 and TRBJ1-6; D unclear. Germline assignment: CDR1 SGHAT and CDR2 FQNNGV. The V end lost 1 base, the J end lost 4 bases, and 14 bases lay between the germline ends. The CDR3 runs to 17 residues. The CDR3 reads CASSLVPEGRYNSPLHF. The CDR3 nucleotides are TGTGCCAGCAGCTTAGTTCCAGAAGGGAGGTATAATTCACCCCTCCACTTT.

The genes are TRBV6-1 and TRBJ2-5; D ambiguous. This CDR3 spans 12 amino acids. Trimming left V 6 bases short and J 5 bases short, with 10 bases between. Germline V gene data show CDR1 as MNHNS and CDR2 as SASEGT. The CDR3 DNA follows: TGTGCCAGCAGACGGTCCGGTGAGACCCAGTACTTC. Translated: CASRRSGETQYF.

The J gene is TRBJ1-2, the V gene TRBV5-3; 8 positions match TRBD1. TRBV5-3 is sorted into the ORF group, with uncertain function. With 4 bases clipped from V and 4 bases from J, the junction kept 12 bases outside the gene matches. This CDR3 region has 16 residues. The CDR3, as DNA: TGTGCCAGAAGCGTTACAGGGGGTCCCCTACCCTATGGCTACACCTTC. Its translation is CARSVTGGPLPYGYTF.

This sequence joins TRBV29-1 and TRBJ2-2; 7 bases line up with TRBD1. CDR1 is SQVTM and CDR2 is ANQGSEA in the germline V gene. The CDR3 consists of 13 residues. V shed 5 bases, J shed 6 bases, and the junction held 6 bases outside the gene matches. This CDR3 is CSVNRQGAGELFF. CDR3 nucleotides: TGCAGCGTTAACCGCCAGGGGGCCGGGGAGCTGTTTTTT.

V gene TRBV27 combines with J gene TRBJ1-5; D might be TRBD1 (6 bases). The CDR3 extends over 14 amino acids. The V gene's germline CDR1 is MNHEY and CDR2 SMNVEV (reference sequence). V was shortened by 8 bases and J by 8 bases, with 19 bases between the two germline ends. In DNA form, the CDR3 reads TGTGCCAGCGGATTGACAGGCTTCGGGGAGCCCCAGCATTTT. Its translation is CASGLTGFGEPQHF.

The rearrangement uses TRBV5-6 and TRBJ2-5; 11 positions match TRBD2. J was trimmed by 5 bases and V by 0 bases; bases with no gene match: 3. This CDR3 contains 15 residues. CDR1 SGHDT and CDR2 YYEEEE come from the germline V gene. The CDR3 reads CASSLVAGGRETQYF. CDR3 DNA: TGTGCCAGCAGCTTGGTAGCGGGGGGGCGGGAGACCCAGTACTTC.

The chain combines TRBV30 with TRBJ2-5; D perhaps matches TRBD2 (6 bases). The DNA end favors TRBJ2-7, so the J call may be wrong. CDR3 length: 12 amino acids. CDR1 and CDR2 (germline): GTSNPN, SVGIG (reference sequence). CDR3 residues: CAWSKGTYEQYF. In DNA, the CDR3 is TGTGCCTGGAGTAAGGGGACTTACGAGCAGTACTTC.

This clone occurred once. CDR3 DNA: TGTGCCACGACGGACAGCCCCTACGAGCAGTACTTC. Amino acids: CATTDSPYEQYF. The chain is built from TRBV11-2 and TRBJ2-7, with a tentative D call TRBD1 (6 bases). The CDR3 totals 12 residues. Trimming took 10 bases from V and 2 from J, leaving 12 bases between them. Germline loops: CDR1 SGHAT, CDR2 FQNNGV.

The chain recombines TRBV18 with TRBJ1-4; D might be TRBD1 (5 bases). Looked up from germline, CDR1 is KGHSH and CDR2 is LQKENI. Between the trimmed V and J ends, which lost 6 bases and 0 bases, there was a span of 14 bases. There are 16 residues in the CDR3. The CDR3: CASSGGTPPTNEKLFF. CDR3 in DNA: TGTGCCAGCTCTGGGGGGACCCCTCCAACTAATGAAAAACTGTTTTTT.

In its sample, this clone was seen once. The chain is built from TRBV7-8 and TRBJ2-3; 8 bases match TRBD2. Per germline, CDR1 SGHVS and CDR2 FQNEAQ. Trimming cost V 5 bases and J 4 bases; bases outside gene matches: 26. The CDR3 runs 21 residues. CDR3 bases: TGTGCCAGCAGCCCCAGACCCTCAGGGGCAGCGGGGGAAATTGTTGCAGATACGCAGTATTTT. It is translated as CASSPRPSGAAGEIVADTQYF.

In nucleotides, the CDR3 is TGCGCCAGCAGTTATGACAGGGCTGACGAGCAGTACTTC. This sequence encodes CASSYDRADEQYF. The chain combines TRBV5-1 with TRBJ2-7; 7 bases align to TRBD1. The CDR3 runs to 13 residues. Germline assignment: CDR1 SGHRS and CDR2 YFSETQ. V lost 5 bases, J lost 5 bases, and 7 bases stayed unmatched.

This clone appeared a few times. The chain carries TRBV10-2 and TRBJ1-5; D not resolved. The CDR3 totals 15 residues. Germline CDR1 reads WSHSY; CDR2 reads SAAADI. Trimming removed 1 base at V and 3 bases at J, with 10 bases between. Here the CDR3 DNA reads TGCGCCAGCAGTGAGTTCACATCATCCAATCAGCCCCAGCATTTT. The encoded protein is CASSEFTSSNQPQHF.

This chain connects TRBV19 to TRBJ2-2; D might be TRBD1 (6 bases). This CDR3 has 16 amino acids. V was clipped by 5 bases and J by 0 bases, with 13 bases between them. The germline V gene encodes CDR1 LNHDA and CDR2 SQIVND (reference sequence). CDR3 sequence reads: CASSVGTHANTGELFF. CDR3 sequence (DNA): TGTGCCAGTAGTGTAGGGACACACGCGAACACCGGGGAGCTGTTTTTT. Full variable domain (outside the CDR3, taken from reference TRBV19 and TRBJ2-2): DGGITQSPKYLFRKEGQNVTLSCEQNLNHDAMYWYRQDPGQGLRLIYYSQIVNDFQKGDIAEGYSVSREKKESFPLTVTSAQKNPTAFYLCASSVGTHANTGELFFGEGSRLTVL.

This clone came up once. This chain connects TRBV6-1 to TRBJ2-7; D gene uncertain. V shed 4 bases and J shed 5 bases, with 12 bases lying between them. The V gene's germline CDR1 is MNHNS and CDR2 SASEGT. The CDR3 runs to 13 residues. This chain's CDR3 is CASSGQDSDEQYF. The CDR3 DNA follows: TGTGCCAGCAGTGGCCAGGATTCAGACGAGCAGTACTTC.

The chain carries TRBV7-3 and TRBJ2-5; 13 bases fit TRBD2. V was clipped by 1 base and J by 2 bases; unmatched bases: 10. Germline assignment: CDR1 SGHTA and CDR2 FQGTGA. This CDR3 is built from 19 residues. The CDR3 DNA reads TGTGCCAGCAGCTTAAGGCAACCGGGACTAGCGGGGCAACAAGAGACCCAGTACTTC. It is translated as CASSLRQPGLAGQQETQYF.

The V call is TRBV2, the J call TRBJ1-2, with a tentative D call TRBD1 (5 bases). The V gene's germline CDR1 is SNHLY and CDR2 FYNNEI. This CDR3 has 13 residues. Trimming left V 6 bases short and J 1 base short, with 9 bases between. This CDR3 reads CASRDNYNYGYTF. In DNA form, the CDR3 reads TGTGCCAGCAGGGACAATTATAACTATGGCTACACCTTC.

The gene calls are TRBV29-1 and TRBJ2-1; D not certain. Germline V gives CDR1 SQVTM, CDR2 ANQGSEA. The CDR3 length is 13 residues. V lost 4 bases and J 0 bases, leaving 7 bases between the germline ends. DNA of the CDR3: TGCAGCGTTGGTGCGAGCTCCTACAATGAGCAGTTCTTC. As protein: CSVGASSYNEQFF.

The chain has TRBV15 and TRBJ1-1, with TRBD1 as a possible D gene (5 bases). This CDR3 region has 14 residues. Germline V gives CDR1 LNHNV, CDR2 YYDKDF (reference sequence). V dropped 0 bases and J dropped 10 bases, with 15 bases sitting between them. In nucleotides, the CDR3 is TGTGCCACCAGCAGAGATATCCAAGGGGCGCGAGCTTTCTTT. It translates to CATSRDIQGARAFF. Full variable domain (missing parts from reference TRBV15 and TRBJ1-1): DAMVIQNPRYQVTQFGKPVTLSCSQTLNHNVMYWYQQKSSQAPKLLFHYYDKDFNNEADTPDNFQSRRPNTSFCFLDIRSPGLGDTAMYLCATSRDIQGARAFFGQGTRLTVV.

The chain uses TRBV25-1 and TRBJ2-5, with D perhaps TRBD1 (5 bases). CDR1 is MGHDK, CDR2 SYGVNS, per germline. The CDR3 has 12 amino acids. V was clipped by 6 bases and J by 4 bases, with 9 bases between them. The CDR3 nucleotides are TGTGCCAGCAGGCCGCAGGGAGAGACCCAGTACTTC. Its translation is CASRPQGETQYF. Full variable domain (outside the CDR3, taken from reference TRBV25-1 and TRBJ2-5): EADIYQTPRYLVIGTGKKITLECSQTMGHDKMYWYQQDPGMELHLIHYSYGVNSTEKGDLSSESTVSRIRTEHFPLTLESARPSHTSQYLCASRPQGETQYFGPGTRLLVL.

The chain links TRBV19 to TRBJ2-1, with TRBD2 identical over 8 bases. This CDR3 spans 14 amino acids. The V gene end was trimmed by 2 bases and the J gene end by 9 bases; junction bases not matched to a gene: 6. The germline gives CDR1 LNHDA, CDR2 SQIVND (reference sequence). CDR3 in DNA: TGTGCCAGTAGTATAAGAAGCGGGAGTGGTGAGCAGTTCTTC. This codes for CASSIRSGSGEQFF.

The chain couples TRBV4-1 to TRBJ2-7, with 9 bases fitting TRBD1. The CDR3 consists of 17 residues. The trim removed 2 bases at V and 5 bases at J, leaving 13 bases unmatched. The V gene's germline CDR1 is MGHRA and CDR2 YSYEKL. The CDR3, as DNA: TGCGCCAGCAGCCAAACAGTCACCGGGACAGGGATCCACGAGCAGTACTTC. Translated: CASSQTVTGTGIHEQYF.

This clone came up once. This rearrangement joins TRBV7-9 to TRBJ1-3; 8 bases align to TRBD1. The CDR3 consists of 17 residues. The J segment lost 0 bases and the V segment lost 6 bases, leaving 10 bases of the junction unmatched. Germline V gene lookup returns CDR1 SEHNR and CDR2 FQNEAQ (reference sequence). The CDR3 region is CASRLRDRSFSGNTIYF. Here the CDR3 DNA reads TGTGCCAGCAGACTCCGGGACAGGTCCTTCTCTGGAAACACCATATATTTT.

The chain couples TRBV19 to TRBJ2-1; 8 positions agree with TRBD1. CDR3 length equals 12 residues. V gave up 9 bases and J gave up 5 bases; unmatched junction bases: 3. The germline gives CDR1 LNHDA, CDR2 SQIVND (reference sequence). The CDR3 DNA sequence: TGTGCCAGCGGACAGGGAAACAATGAGCAGTTCTTC. Translating gives CASGQGNNEQFF.

The V and J genes are TRBV18 and TRBJ2-5; TRBD2 aligns across 11 bases. CDR1 is KGHSH, CDR2 LQKENI, per germline. This CDR3 spans 16 amino acids. V lost 3 bases, J lost 5 bases, and 8 bases stayed unmatched. In nucleotides, the CDR3 is TGTGCCAGCTCACCCAGACCTAGCGGGGGGCAGGAGACCCAGTACTTC. Protein sequence: CASSPRPSGGQETQYF.

This chain joins TRBV11-2 and TRBJ2-1, with TRBD2 identical over 8 bases. The germline V gene encodes CDR1 SGHAT and CDR2 FQNNGV. The CDR3 totals 12 residues. With 5 bases clipped from V and 9 bases from J, the junction kept 3 bases outside the gene matches. The CDR3 is CASSLAGGEQFF. The CDR3 DNA sequence: TGTGCCAGCAGCCTAGCGGGTGGTGAGCAGTTCTTC.

The rearrangement links TRBV19 to TRBJ1-1, with 8 bases fitting TRBD1. The CDR3 is 15 residues long. J gave up 5 bases and V 4 bases, and 9 bases lay outside the gene matches. Germline V CDR1 and CDR2: LNHDA, SQIVND (reference sequence). The CDR3 bases are TGTGCCAGTAGTAGCCCCTGGACAGGGCAAACTGAAGCTTTCTTT. Encoded protein: CASSSPWTGQTEAFF.

The chain carries TRBV10-2 and TRBJ2-7; 7 nucleotides align to TRBD2. Germline V gene sequence: CDR1 WSHSY, CDR2 SAAADI. Germline trimming cut 5 bases from V and 6 bases from J; bases unmatched to any gene: 7. The CDR3 has 13 residues. This CDR3 is CASSLAGVGEQYF. The CDR3 bases are TGCGCCAGCAGTTTGGCGGGAGTAGGCGAGCAGTACTTC.

The chain combines TRBV6-5 with TRBJ2-7; D is uncertain. Trimming shortened V by 6 bases and J by 3 bases, and 15 bases separated the two germline ends. The CDR3 sequence is 14 residues long. Germline CDR1 and CDR2: MNHEY and SVGAGI. The CDR3 DNA is TGTGCCAGCAGCCCCGGGTCAGACCTCTACGAGCAGTACTTC. It is translated as CASSPGSDLYEQYF.

The V gene is TRBV30, the J gene TRBJ1-2, with D possibly matching TRBD1 (6 bases). The V end lost 4 bases, the J end lost 6 bases, and 27 bases lay between the germline ends. The germline V gene has CDR1 GTSNPN and CDR2 SVGIG (reference sequence). This CDR3 is built from 17 residues. In DNA form, the CDR3 reads TGTGCCTGGACCAATTTTCAGGGGTCCTATGCAGCGGATGGCTACACCTTC. It codes for CAWTNFQGSYAADGYTF.

The rearrangement uses TRBV5-1 and TRBJ2-7, with a weak D call TRBD2 (6 bases). Germline CDR1 is SGHRS and CDR2 is YFSETQ. The V end was cut by 4 bases, the J end by 0 bases, with 14 bases between. The CDR3 covers 15 residues. The DNA for the CDR3 is TGCGCCAGCAGCACACTAGCATCGAGCTCCTACGAGCAGTACTTC. Protein sequence: CASSTLASSSYEQYF.